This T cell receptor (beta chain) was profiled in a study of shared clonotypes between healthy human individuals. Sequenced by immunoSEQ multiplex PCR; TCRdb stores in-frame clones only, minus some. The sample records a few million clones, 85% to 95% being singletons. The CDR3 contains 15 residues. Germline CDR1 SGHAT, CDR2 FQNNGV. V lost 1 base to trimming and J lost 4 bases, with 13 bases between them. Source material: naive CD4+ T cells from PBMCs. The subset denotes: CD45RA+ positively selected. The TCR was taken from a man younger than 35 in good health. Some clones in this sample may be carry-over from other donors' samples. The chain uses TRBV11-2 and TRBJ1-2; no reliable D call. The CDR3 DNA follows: TGTGCCAGCAGCTTAGTTTTAGTGGGAGGCTATGGCTACACCTTC. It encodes CASSLVLVGGYGYTF.